This T cell receptor beta chain was recorded in a study of cytomegalovirus exposure and HLA in healthy donors. CDR1 MNHEY and CDR2 SMNVEV come from the germline V gene (reference sequence). The CDR3 is 12 residues long. V lost 6 bases, J lost 5 bases, and 2 bases stayed unmatched. General study points: Researchers counted 164 TCR beta chains as cytomegalovirus-associated. Specific recognition of CMV antigens was confirmed in vitro for a few chains (all CMV-associated). Rare TCR sequences predominated, though certain public TCRs were found in many donors. Diagnosis of cytomegalovirus status made by the classifier reportedly showed high specificity and sensitivity.

In the case of this clone: Its cognate antigen is unknown.

Sequencing used immunoSEQ multiplex PCR; TCRdb keeps in-frame clones, though not all of them. The sample contains 82,000 or so clones, 93% of which appear only once. The TCR was taken from a man between 18 and 29 years old in good health and CMV-seronegative. Sequencing input: PBMCs. J is TRBJ2-7 and V is TRBV27; TRBD1 matches 9 bases. The CDR3 region is CASRDRGDEQYF. For the CDR3, the DNA is TGTGCCAGCAGAGACAGGGGGGACGAGCAGTACTTC.